The source of this TCR beta chain is a study of shared clonotypes between healthy human individuals (dated by TCRdb to the early 2020s). The study in broad terms: A few men and two women, aged 18 to 49 years, made up the cohort. Blood TCR repertoires of four to six healthy adults were deeply sequenced to estimate repertoire size and the extent of clonotype sharing between individuals. To increase sequencing depth and limit assay-specific biases, different laboratories used diverse techniques to prepare libraries and sequence TCR repertoires. Between about 0.8 and 8.9 billion PBMCs per donor were obtained by leukapheresis.

The paper's findings and limits, for the study overall: Based on pairwise subsampling, the degree of clonotype sharing among donors was expected to be affected by sequencing depth. Because the study included only a small number of donors, the genetic and exposure-history diversity represented was limited. Sampling was restricted to blood, and TCR repertoires in tissue are likely to differ from TCR repertoires in blood.

The CDR3 runs 16 amino acids, cysteine and phenylalanine included. Only the CDR3 region is kept as DNA, spanning 48 bases read in frame from base 1. From V the trimming removes 5 bases and from J it removes 4 bases, while the gene matches leave 8 bases of the junction unaccounted for. The germline V gene (reference sequence) supplies CDR1 SEHNR and CDR2 FQNEAQ. Donors were healthy HIV-negative adults with no recently reported acute infections or vaccinations. All donors were Caucasian adults living in Nashville, Tennessee, USA. For unsorted samples, tens of millions of PBMCs were counted, and genomic DNA was extracted using the QIAamp DNA Blood Mini kit. Blood was collected by leukapheresis, and PBMCs were isolated by Ficoll-Histopaque density gradient centrifugation and then cryopreserved in liquid nitrogen vapor phase. A remark on this clone: It has no known antigen specificity. No base quality values were provided; no much bigger clone lies one nucleotide off.

TCR CDR3 regions were amplified from genomic DNA by multiplex PCR using the deep immunoSEQ assay. For each cell subset, the extracted genomic DNA was distributed evenly across all wells of several immunoSEQ 96-well plates, and each plate served as one replicate. For unsorted PBMC, each replicate PCR was loaded with about 270 ng genomic DNA, equivalent to some 27,000 T cell genomes. Ten immunoSEQ deep assay plates were used to sequence unsorted PBMC genomic DNA. Purified libraries were quantified with a Qubit 3.0 fluorometer, sized on a Bioanalyzer 2100, and re-quantified with the KAPA Library Quantification kit. Every immunoSEQ 96-well plate was sequenced on a dedicated single-read 150-cycle Illumina NextSeq 550 flow cell. In the original analysis: Because the immunoSEQ output held only junctional sequences and lacked quality scores, the filtering could not match the filtering applied to full-length reads. Sequences were annotated with PyIR, a Python wrapper for IgBLAST v1.9, using IMGT germline references to assign V/J genes and CDR3. Reads were removed for weak V/J assignments (E-value above 1e-6), missing CDR3, stop codons, out-of-frame junctions, or ambiguous translated residues. A V3J clonotype was defined by an identical inferred V gene, J gene, and CDR3 amino acid sequence. To compute the percentage overlap between repertoires, the number of shared unique clonotypes was divided by the size of the smaller repertoire. Three approaches were used to assess repertoire richness: RTK rarefaction, the Chao1 estimator, and Recon v2.1 estimates of unobserved clonotypes. TCRdb re-hosts the immuneACCESS table, in-frame sequences only. Its copies lack some clones; in the studies checked, an unresolved V gene accounts for under half of them, and the cause for the rest is not known. The V and J calls and clone size were taken over from that table, and D and trimming were inferred from the DNA. The sample includes roughly 450,000 clones, with 75% to 85% observed a single time. Clones ranked in the top ten supply 10% to 15% of the sample.

The chain is made from TRBV7-9 and TRBJ2-5, and 12 bases in between align with TRBD2. Material: PBMCs. The clonotype comes from a woman in her thirties or forties in good health. Some clones in this sample may be carry-over from other donors' samples. The DNA sequence is TGTGCCAGCAGCGGCAGACTAGCGGGAGTGGGAGAGACCCAGTACTTC. The translation is CASSGRLAGVGETQYF.